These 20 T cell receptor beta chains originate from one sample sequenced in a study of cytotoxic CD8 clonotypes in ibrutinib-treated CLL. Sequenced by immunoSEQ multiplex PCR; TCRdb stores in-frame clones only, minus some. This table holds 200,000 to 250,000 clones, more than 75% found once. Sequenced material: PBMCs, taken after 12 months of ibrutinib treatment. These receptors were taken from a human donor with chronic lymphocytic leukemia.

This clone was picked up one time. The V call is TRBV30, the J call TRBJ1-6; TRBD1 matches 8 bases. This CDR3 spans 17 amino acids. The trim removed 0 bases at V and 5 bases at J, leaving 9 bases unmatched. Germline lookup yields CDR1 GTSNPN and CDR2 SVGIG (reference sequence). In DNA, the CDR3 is TGTGCCTGGAGTGTTGGTGACAGGGGAATTGATAATTCACCCCTCCACTTT. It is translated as CAWSVGDRGIDNSPLHF.

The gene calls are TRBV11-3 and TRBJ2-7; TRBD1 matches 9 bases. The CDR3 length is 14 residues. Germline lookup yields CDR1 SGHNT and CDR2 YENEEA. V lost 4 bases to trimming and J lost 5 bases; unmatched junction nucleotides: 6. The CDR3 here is CASSSSDRGDEQYF. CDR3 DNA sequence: TGTGCCAGCAGCTCCTCTGACAGGGGGGACGAGCAGTACTTC. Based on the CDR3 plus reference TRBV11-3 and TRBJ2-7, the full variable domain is EAGVVQSPRYKIIEKKQPVAFWCNPISGHNTLYWYLQNLGQGPELLIRYENEEAVDDSQLPKDRFSAERLKGVDSTLKIQPAELGDSAVYLCASSSSDRGDEQYFGPGTRLTVT.

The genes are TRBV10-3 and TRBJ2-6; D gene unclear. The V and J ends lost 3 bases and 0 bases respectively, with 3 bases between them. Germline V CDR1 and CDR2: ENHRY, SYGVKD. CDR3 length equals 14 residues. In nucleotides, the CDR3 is TGTGCCATCAGTGATGGCTCTGGGGCCAACGTCCTGACTTTC. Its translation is CAISDGSGANVLTF.

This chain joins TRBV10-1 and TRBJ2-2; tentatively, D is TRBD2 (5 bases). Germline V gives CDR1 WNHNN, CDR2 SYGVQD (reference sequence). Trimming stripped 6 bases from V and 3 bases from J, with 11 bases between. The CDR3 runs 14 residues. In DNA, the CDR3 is TGCGCCAGCAGCCGGGTCGGGGACACCGGGGAGCTGTTTTTT. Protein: CASSRVGDTGELFF.

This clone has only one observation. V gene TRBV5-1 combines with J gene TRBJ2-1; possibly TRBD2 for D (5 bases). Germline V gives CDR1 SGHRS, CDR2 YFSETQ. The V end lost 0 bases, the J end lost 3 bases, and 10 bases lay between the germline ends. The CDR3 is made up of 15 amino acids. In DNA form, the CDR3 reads TGCGCCAGCAGCTTGGTACTAGGAGACTACAATGAGCAGTTCTTC. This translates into CASSLVLGDYNEQFF.

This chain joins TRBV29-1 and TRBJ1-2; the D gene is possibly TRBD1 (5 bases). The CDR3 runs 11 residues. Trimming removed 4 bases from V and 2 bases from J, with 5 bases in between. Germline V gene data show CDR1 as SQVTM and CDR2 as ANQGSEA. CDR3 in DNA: TGCAGCGTTGGGGACAACTATGGCTACACCTTC. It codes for CSVGDNYGYTF.

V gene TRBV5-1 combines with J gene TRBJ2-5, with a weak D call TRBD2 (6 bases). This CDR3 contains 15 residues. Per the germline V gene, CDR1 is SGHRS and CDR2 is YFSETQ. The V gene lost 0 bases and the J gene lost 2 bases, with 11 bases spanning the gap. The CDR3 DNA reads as TGCGCCAGCAGCTTGGTGGGAGGTTCTCAAGAGACCCAGTACTTC. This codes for CASSLVGGSQETQYF. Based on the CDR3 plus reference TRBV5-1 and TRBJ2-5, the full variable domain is KAGVTQTPRYLIKTRGQQVTLSCSPISGHRSVSWYQQTPGQGLQFLFEYFSETQRNKGNFPGRFSGRQFSNSRSEMNVSTLELGDSALYLCASSLVGGSQETQYFGPGTRLLVL.

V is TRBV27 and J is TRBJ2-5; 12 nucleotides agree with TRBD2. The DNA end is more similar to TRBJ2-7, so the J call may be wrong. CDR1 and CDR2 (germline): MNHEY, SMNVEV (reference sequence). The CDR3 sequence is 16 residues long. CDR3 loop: CASSRTSGTSSYEQYF. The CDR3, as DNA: TGTGCCAGCAGTAGGACTAGCGGGACGAGCTCCTACGAGCAGTACTTC.

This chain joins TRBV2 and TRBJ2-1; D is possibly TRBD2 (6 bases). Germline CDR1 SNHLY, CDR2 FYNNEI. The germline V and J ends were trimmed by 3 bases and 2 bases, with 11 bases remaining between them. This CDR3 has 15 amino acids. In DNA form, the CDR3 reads TGTGCCAGCAGTGACCCGGGGGTGGCCTACAATGAGCAGTTCTTC. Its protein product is CASSDPGVAYNEQFF. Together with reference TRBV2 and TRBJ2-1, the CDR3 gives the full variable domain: EPEVTQTPSHQVTQMGQEVILRCVPISNHLYFYWYRQILGQKVEFLVSFYNNEISEKSEIFDDQFSVERPDGSNFTLKIRSTKLEDSAMYFCASSDPGVAYNEQFFGPGTRLTVL.

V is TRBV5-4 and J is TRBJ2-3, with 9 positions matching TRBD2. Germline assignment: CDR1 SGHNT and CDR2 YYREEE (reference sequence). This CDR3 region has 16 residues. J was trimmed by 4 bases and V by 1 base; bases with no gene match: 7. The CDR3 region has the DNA TGTGCCAGCAGCTTGCTGCGGGAGGGCCGCGCAGATACGCAGTATTTT. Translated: CASSLLREGRADTQYF.

The CDR3 DNA reads TGTGCCAGCAGCTTGGACGGTGCTGTGGGGACCCAGTACTTC. Its protein product is CASSLDGAVGTQYF. The chain recombines TRBV5-4 with TRBJ2-5; no firm D call. Germline loops: CDR1 SGHNT, CDR2 YYREEE (reference sequence). The CDR3 consists of 14 residues. The ends were cut back, 0 bases at V and 7 bases at J, with 13 bases in the middle.

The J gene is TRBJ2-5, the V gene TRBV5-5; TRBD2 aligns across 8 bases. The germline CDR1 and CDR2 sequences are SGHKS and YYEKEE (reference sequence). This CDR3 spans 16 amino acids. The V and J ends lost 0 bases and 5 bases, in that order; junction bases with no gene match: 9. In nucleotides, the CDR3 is TGTGCCAGCAGCTTGGAGTTGGCGGGGGGCCGGGAGACCCAGTACTTC. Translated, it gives CASSLELAGGRETQYF.

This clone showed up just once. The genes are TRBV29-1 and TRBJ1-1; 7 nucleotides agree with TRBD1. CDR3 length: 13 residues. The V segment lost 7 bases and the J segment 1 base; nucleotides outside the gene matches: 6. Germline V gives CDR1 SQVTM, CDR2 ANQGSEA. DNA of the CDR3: TGCAGCGGTCGACAGGGAAAGAACACTGAAGCTTTCTTT. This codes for CSGRQGKNTEAFF. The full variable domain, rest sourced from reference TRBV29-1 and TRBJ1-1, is SAVISQKPSRDICQRGTSLTIQCQVDSQVTMMFWYRQQPGQSLTLIATANQGSEATYESGFVIDKFPISRPNLTFSTLTVSNMSPEDSSIYLCSGRQGKNTEAFFGQGTRLTVV.

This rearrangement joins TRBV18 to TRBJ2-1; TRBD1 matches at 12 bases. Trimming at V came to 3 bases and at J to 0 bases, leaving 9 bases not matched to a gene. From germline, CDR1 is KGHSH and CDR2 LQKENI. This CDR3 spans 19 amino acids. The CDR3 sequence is CASSPPGTGGRGSYNEQFF. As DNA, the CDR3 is TGTGCCAGCTCACCTCCTGGGACAGGGGGCCGGGGCTCCTACAATGAGCAGTTCTTC.

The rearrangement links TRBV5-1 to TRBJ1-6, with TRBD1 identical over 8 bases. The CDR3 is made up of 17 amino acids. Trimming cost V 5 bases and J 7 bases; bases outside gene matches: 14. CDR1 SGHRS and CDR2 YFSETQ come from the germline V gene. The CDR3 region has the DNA TGCGCCAGCAGGGCTGGGACAGGAGGGCGTTTAAATTCACCCCTCCACTTT. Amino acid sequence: CASRAGTGGRLNSPLHF. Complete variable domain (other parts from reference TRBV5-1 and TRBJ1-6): KAGVTQTPRYLIKTRGQQVTLSCSPISGHRSVSWYQQTPGQGLQFLFEYFSETQRNKGNFPGRFSGRQFSNSRSEMNVSTLELGDSALYLCASRAGTGGRLNSPLHFGNGTRLTVT.

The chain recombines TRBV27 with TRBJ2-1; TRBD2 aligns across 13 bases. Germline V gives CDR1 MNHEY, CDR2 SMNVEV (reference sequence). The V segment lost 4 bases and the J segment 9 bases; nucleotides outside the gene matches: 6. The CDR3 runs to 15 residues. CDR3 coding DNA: TGTGCCAGCAGTTCACTAGCGGGGGGGCAGAGTGAGCAGTTCTTC. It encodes CASSSLAGGQSEQFF.

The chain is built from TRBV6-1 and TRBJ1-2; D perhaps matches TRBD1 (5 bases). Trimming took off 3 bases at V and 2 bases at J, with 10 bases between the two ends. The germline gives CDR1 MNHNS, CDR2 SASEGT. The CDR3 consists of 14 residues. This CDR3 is CASSDREVNYGYTF. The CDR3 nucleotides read TGTGCCAGCAGTGACAGGGAAGTCAACTATGGCTACACCTTC.

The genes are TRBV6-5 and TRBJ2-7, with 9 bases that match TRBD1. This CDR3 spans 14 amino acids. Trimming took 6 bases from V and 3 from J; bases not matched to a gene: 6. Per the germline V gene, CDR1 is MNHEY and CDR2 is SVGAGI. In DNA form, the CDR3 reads TGTGCCAGCAGGAATCCGACAGGGGGCTACGAGCAGTACTTC. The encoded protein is CASRNPTGGYEQYF.

CDR3 residues: CASKRDGGISYNEQFF. CDR3 in DNA: TGCGCCAGCAAGAGGGATGGGGGGATTTCCTACAATGAGCAGTTCTTC. J is TRBJ2-1 and V is TRBV4-1, with a weak D call TRBD2 (6 bases). Germline V gene sequence: CDR1 MGHRA, CDR2 YSYEKL. V dropped 7 bases and J dropped 1 base, with 17 bases sitting between them. There are 16 residues in the CDR3.

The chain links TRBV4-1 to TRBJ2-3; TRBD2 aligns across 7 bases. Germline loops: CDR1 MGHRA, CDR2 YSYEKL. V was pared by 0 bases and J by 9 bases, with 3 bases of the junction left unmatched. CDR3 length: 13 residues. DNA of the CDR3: TGCGCCAGCAGCCAAGAAGAGACTAGCACGCAGTATTTT. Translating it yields CASSQEETSTQYF.